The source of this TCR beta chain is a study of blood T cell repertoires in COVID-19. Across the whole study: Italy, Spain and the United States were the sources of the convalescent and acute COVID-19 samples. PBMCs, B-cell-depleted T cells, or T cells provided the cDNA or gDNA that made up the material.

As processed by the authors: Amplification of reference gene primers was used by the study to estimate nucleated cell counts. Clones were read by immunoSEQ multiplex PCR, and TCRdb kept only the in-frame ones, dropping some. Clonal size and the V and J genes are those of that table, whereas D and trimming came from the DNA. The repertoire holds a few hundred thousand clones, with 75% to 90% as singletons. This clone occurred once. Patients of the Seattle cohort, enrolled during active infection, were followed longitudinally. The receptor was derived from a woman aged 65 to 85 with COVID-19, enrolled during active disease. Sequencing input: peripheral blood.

The CDR3 here is CASSPGTGGFSVQETQYF. The DNA for the CDR3 is TGCGCCAGCAGCCCGGGGACAGGGGGATTTTCCGTCCAAGAGACCCAGTACTTC. The chain combines TRBV5-1 with TRBJ2-5, with 11 bases aligning to TRBD1. CDR1 SGHRS and CDR2 YFSETQ come from the germline V gene. The CDR3 is made up of 18 amino acids. V lost 4 bases, J lost 1 base, and 12 bases stayed unmatched.